The 32 T cell receptor beta chains presented below share a single source sample, sequenced in a study of T cell changes during pregnancy in multiple sclerosis. Using immunoSEQ multiplex PCR, the repertoire was profiled, and TCRdb retains in-frame clones only, with some absent. The repertoire has fewer than 35,000 clones, 90% of them found once; the top ten carry over 0.35%. The sample was CD4+ T cells from peripheral blood mononuclear cells, taken in the second trimester of pregnancy. These receptors were obtained from a female donor in good health, enrolled as a control in a pregnancy study.

This clone was seen once. The chain is built from TRBV19 and TRBJ1-1; 10 bases are shared with TRBD1. There are 17 residues in the CDR3. Germline V gene data show CDR1 as LNHDA and CDR2 as SQIVND (reference sequence). V lost 5 bases and J lost 1; bases outside the gene matches: 10. The CDR3 DNA is TGTGCCAGTAGTCTCATGGACAGGGGGTTCGAGAACACTGAAGCTTTCTTT. This codes for CASSLMDRGFENTEAFF.

The chain is built from TRBV4-1 and TRBJ2-7; 7 positions agree with TRBD1. J lost 4 bases, V lost 4 bases, and 7 bases had no gene match. Germline V CDR1 and CDR2: MGHRA, YSYEKL. The CDR3 is made up of 14 amino acids. CDR3 sequence: CASSRPGQLYEQYF. CDR3 nucleotides: TGCGCCAGCAGCCGCCCGGGACAGCTTTACGAGCAGTACTTC.

The chain employs TRBV6-1 and TRBJ2-7, with D maybe TRBD1 (8 bases). The CDR3 has 15 residues. Looked up from germline, CDR1 is MNHNS and CDR2 is SASEGT. V was trimmed by 7 bases and J by 7 bases, leaving 23 bases between them. CDR3 DNA: TGTGCCAGCAATGGGAGGGGCAGGGGGCAGGAGGAGCAGTACTTC. Encoded protein: CASNGRGRGQEEQYF.

This clone was seen just once. The J gene is TRBJ1-1, the V gene TRBV7-2; 10 nucleotides line up with TRBD1. CDR1 is SGHTA, CDR2 FQGNSA, per germline. This CDR3 has 14 amino acids. V lost 5 bases to trimming and J lost 5 bases; unmatched junction nucleotides: 5. CDR3 bases: TGTGCCAGCAGCCTCGACAGGGGGCGAACTGAAGCTTTCTTT. As protein: CASSLDRGRTEAFF.

The chain employs TRBV30 and TRBJ2-3, with D maybe TRBD1 (6 bases). CDR1 is GTSNPN, CDR2 SVGIG, per germline (reference sequence). The CDR3 sequence is 14 residues long. The V and J ends lost 2 bases and 1 base respectively, with 10 bases between them. In nucleotides, the CDR3 is TGTGCCTGGAGTCATCCAGGGGGCACAGATACGCAGTATTTT. The encoded protein is CAWSHPGGTDTQYF. Variable domain in full (rest from reference TRBV30 and TRBJ2-3): SQTIHQWPATLVQPVGSPLSLECTVEGTSNPNLYWYRQAAGRGLQLLFYSVGIGQISSEVPQNLSASRPQDRQFILSSKKLLLSDSGFYLCAWSHPGGTDTQYFGPGTRLTVL.

J is TRBJ2-5 and V is TRBV29-1, with TRBD1 matching 9 bases. This CDR3 contains 13 residues. Germline values: CDR1 SQVTM, CDR2 ANQGSEA. Trimming removed 6 bases from V and 4 bases from J; junction bases left unmatched: 6. The CDR3 here is CSVDLTGGETQYF. CDR3 bases: TGCAGCGTCGACTTGACAGGGGGAGAGACCCAGTACTTC.

This clone counts as medium-sized. The chain couples TRBV2 to TRBJ2-7; D unclear. The germline V gene has CDR1 SNHLY and CDR2 FYNNEI. The CDR3 is 12 residues long. V was clipped by 3 bases and J by 4 bases, with 7 bases between them. Written as DNA, the CDR3 is TGTGCCAGCAGTGAGGCCCAATACGAGCAGTACTTC. Protein product: CASSEAQYEQYF.

The rearrangement joins TRBV30 to TRBJ1-4; 8 bases match TRBD1. Germline V gene lookup returns CDR1 GTSNPN and CDR2 SVGIG (reference sequence). V trimming: 1 base; J trimming: 7 bases; junction bases outside the gene matches: 2. The CDR3 sequence is 13 residues long. The CDR3 nucleotides are TGTGCCTGGAGTGCCAGGGGGCGTGAAAAACTGTTTTTT. It encodes CAWSARGREKLFF.

The V call is TRBV2, the J call TRBJ2-4; D gene uncertain. The CDR3 is 15 residues long. Trimming pared 6 bases from V and 0 bases from J, leaving 12 bases between. Germline CDR1 reads SNHLY; CDR2 reads FYNNEI. The DNA for the CDR3 is TGTGCCAGCAGAGGCGGCTCTCTAGCCAAAAACATTCAGTACTTC. It specifies CASRGGSLAKNIQYF.

This clone came up a few times. The chain carries TRBV2 and TRBJ1-4, with D tentatively TRBD1 (5 bases). The CDR3 sequence is 14 residues long. V gave up 8 bases and J gave up 4 bases, with 14 bases separating them. Germline V gene sequence: CDR1 SNHLY, CDR2 FYNNEI. For the CDR3, the DNA is TGTGCCAGCCTCCTGGGGCAGGTTAATGAAAAACTGTTTTTT. It yields the protein CASLLGQVNEKLFF. Supplemented by reference TRBV2 and TRBJ1-4, the full variable domain reads EPEVTQTPSHQVTQMGQEVILRCVPISNHLYFYWYRQILGQKVEFLVSFYNNEISEKSEIFDDQFSVERPDGSNFTLKIRSTKLEDSAMYFCASLLGQVNEKLFFGSGTQLSVL.

The rearrangement links TRBV10-2 to TRBJ1-2; TRBD1 agrees at 7 bases. V shed 2 bases and J 3 bases; nucleotides not matched to a gene: 0. The CDR3 has 13 residues. CDR1 is WSHSY and CDR2 is SAAADI in the germline V gene. CDR3 in DNA: TGCGCCAGCAGTGAGGACAGGGACTATGGCTACACCTTC. Translation gives CASSEDRDYGYTF.

The gene calls are TRBV7-9 and TRBJ2-3; 8 bases align to TRBD2. The CDR3 is 18 amino acids. The germline V gene encodes CDR1 SEHNR and CDR2 FQNEAQ (reference sequence). Trimming at V came to 6 bases and at J to 0 bases, leaving 14 bases not matched to a gene. Here the CDR3 DNA reads TGTGCCAGCAGACCAGGGGCTAGCGGGCCACCCAGCACAGATACGCAGTATTTT. Protein product: CASRPGASGPPSTDTQYF.

This clone was seen once. V is TRBV10-1 and J is TRBJ2-1, with TRBD2 identical over 8 bases. The trim removed 6 bases at V and 2 bases at J, leaving 9 bases unmatched. Germline CDR1 WNHNN, CDR2 SYGVQD (reference sequence). There are 16 residues in the CDR3. The DNA for the CDR3 is TGCGCCAGCAGCCAGGACTGCGGGAGGCCCTACAATGAGCAGTTCTTC. Its translation: CASSQDCGRPYNEQFF.

This rearrangement joins TRBV28 to TRBJ1-2; 7 positions agree with TRBD1. CDR3 length equals 15 residues. Per germline, CDR1 MDHEN and CDR2 SYDVKM. V trimming: 6 bases; J trimming: 6 bases; junction bases outside the gene matches: 13. The DNA of the CDR3 is TGTGCCAGCAGCCCTCGGGACAGAGGGACCGATGGCTACACCTTC. It yields the protein CASSPRDRGTDGYTF.

The rearrangement joins TRBV5-1 to TRBJ1-1; D is undetermined. From germline, CDR1 is SGHRS and CDR2 YFSETQ. V shed 5 bases and J shed 7 bases, with 12 bases lying between them. CDR3 size: 12 residues. The CDR3 DNA sequence: TGCGCCAGCAGGGAGAGCGATAGTGAAGCTTTCTTT. Translating it yields CASRESDSEAFF.

The chain links TRBV6-1 to TRBJ2-5, with 13 nucleotides matching TRBD2. Per the germline V gene, CDR1 is MNHNS and CDR2 is SASEGT. The CDR3 has 14 residues. V was pared by 10 bases and J by 5 bases, with 7 bases of the junction left unmatched. The CDR3 DNA is TGTGCCATCCCCACTAGCGGGAGGGGGGAGACCCAGTACTTC. It codes for CAIPTSGRGETQYF.

The rearrangement joins TRBV6-5 to TRBJ2-5; D gene uncertain. The V end was cut by 2 bases, the J end by 4 bases, with 8 bases between. The germline V gene encodes CDR1 MNHEY and CDR2 SVGAGI. CDR3 length: 13 amino acids. As DNA, the CDR3 is TGTGCCAGCAGTTACCCGGGTTTAGAGACCCAGTACTTC. As protein: CASSYPGLETQYF.

V and J are TRBV6-1 and TRBJ2-7; the D gene is possibly TRBD1 (5 bases). V gave up 3 bases and J gave up 2 bases, with 11 bases separating them. This CDR3 spans 14 amino acids. CDR1 MNHNS and CDR2 SASEGT come from the germline V gene. In DNA, the CDR3 is TGTGCCAGCAGTGAGACGACAGCCACCTACGAGCAGTACTTC. Residues: CASSETTATYEQYF.

The chain combines TRBV6-1 with TRBJ1-2; 9 positions agree with TRBD1. J gave up 7 bases and V 5 bases, and 2 bases lay outside the gene matches. Germline loops: CDR1 MNHNS, CDR2 SASEGT. The CDR3 is 12 amino acids. CDR3 region: CASSTTGGGYTF. The CDR3 region has the DNA TGTGCCAGCAGTACGACAGGGGGTGGCTACACCTTC.

The V gene is TRBV7-9, the J gene TRBJ2-1; D might be TRBD2 (6 bases). Germline values: CDR1 SEHNR, CDR2 FQNEAQ (reference sequence). This CDR3 comprises 14 residues. V dropped 3 bases and J dropped 8 bases, with 14 bases sitting between them. The CDR3 is CASSFLAGSDEQFF. The CDR3 nucleotides read TGTGCCAGCAGCTTTTTGGCGGGGAGCGATGAGCAGTTCTTC.

The V gene is TRBV5-1, the J gene TRBJ2-1, with D possibly TRBD2 on 5 matching bases. V was pared by 4 bases and J by 7 bases, with 15 bases between. The CDR3 consists of 14 residues. Germline V gene lookup returns CDR1 SGHRS and CDR2 YFSETQ. CDR3 coding DNA: TGCGCCAGCAGCCCCGACTTGTGGAGGAATGAGCAGTTCTTC. Amino acids: CASSPDLWRNEQFF.

This clone was observed once. The chain recombines TRBV27 with TRBJ1-2; possibly TRBD1 for D (6 bases). Germline V CDR1 and CDR2: MNHEY, SMNVEV (reference sequence). CDR3 size: 14 residues. Trimming shortened V by 3 bases and J by 8 bases, and 16 bases separated the two germline ends. The CDR3 nucleotides read TGTGCCAGCAGTTTGCTAAACAGGGAGTCAGGCTACACCTTC. This translates into CASSLLNRESGYTF.

The V gene is TRBV4-3, the J gene TRBJ1-2, with D perhaps matching TRBD1 (6 bases). Trimming took off 2 bases at V and 2 bases at J, with 12 bases between the two ends. The germline V gene encodes CDR1 LGHNA and CDR2 YSLEER. CDR3 length: 15 residues. CDR3 region: CASSQYRDNNYGYTF. In nucleotides, the CDR3 is TGCGCCAGCAGCCAATACCGGGACAACAACTATGGCTACACCTTC.

The V gene is TRBV4-1, the J gene TRBJ1-2; 9 nucleotides match TRBD1. CDR1 MGHRA and CDR2 YSYEKL come from the germline V gene. The CDR3 totals 18 residues. The V gene end was trimmed by 3 bases and the J gene end by 7 bases; junction bases not matched to a gene: 18. Here the CDR3 reads CASSHQKGRTGASGGYTF. In nucleotides, the CDR3 is TGCGCCAGCAGCCACCAAAAGGGCCGGACAGGGGCCTCGGGTGGCTACACCTTC.

V gene TRBV6-4 combines with J gene TRBJ1-2, with 9 bases matching TRBD1. Germline V gene lookup returns CDR1 MRHNA and CDR2 SNTAGT. The CDR3 runs to 12 residues. V shed 6 bases, J shed 7 bases, and the junction held 3 bases outside the gene matches. CDR3 DNA sequence: TGTGCCAGCAGGGAGACAGGGGGTGGCTACACCTTC. It is translated as CASRETGGGYTF.

The chain carries TRBV11-2 and TRBJ2-7; 8 bases match TRBD2. Germline V gene lookup returns CDR1 SGHAT and CDR2 FQNNGV. J gave up 5 bases and V 2 bases, and 5 bases lay outside the gene matches. This CDR3 is built from 14 residues. CDR3 sequence (DNA): TGTGCCAGCAGCTTACTAGCGGGTGTCAACGAGCAGTACTTC. This gives the protein CASSLLAGVNEQYF. Using reference TRBV11-2 and TRBJ2-7 for the parts outside the CDR3, the full variable domain is EAGVAQSPRYKIIEKRQSVAFWCNPISGHATLYWYQQILGQGPKLLIQFQNNGVVDDSQLPKDRFSAERLKGVDSTLKIQPAKLEDSAVYLCASSLLAGVNEQYFGPGTRLTVT.

This clone was detected only once. The chain uses TRBV5-1 and TRBJ2-5; D unresolved. The CDR3 loop spans 14 amino acids. V lost 3 bases to trimming and J lost 0 bases, with 9 bases between them. CDR1 SGHRS and CDR2 YFSETQ come from the germline V gene. Here the CDR3 reads CASSSVLYQETQYF. CDR3 sequence (DNA): TGCGCCAGCAGCTCGGTCCTGTACCAAGAGACCCAGTACTTC.

V usage is TRBV19 and J usage is TRBJ2-1, with 14 bases lining up with TRBD2. V gave up 2 bases and J gave up 9 bases; unmatched junction bases: 6. CDR3 size: 16 residues. The V gene's germline CDR1 is LNHDA and CDR2 SQIVND (reference sequence). In nucleotides, the CDR3 is TGTGCCAGTAGTATATTGGGACTAGCGGGAGAATTTGAGCAGTTCTTC. Its protein product is CASSILGLAGEFEQFF.

This clone has a single count. The chain joins TRBV6-1 to TRBJ2-7; TRBD1 is a possible D gene (5 bases). The CDR3 sequence is 13 residues long. Trimming pared 6 bases from V and 7 bases from J, leaving 16 bases between. Germline CDR1 and CDR2: MNHNS and SASEGT. This CDR3 is CASRGRAIGEQYF. CDR3 coding DNA: TGTGCCAGCAGGGGCAGGGCGATTGGGGAGCAGTACTTC.

The V call is TRBV7-9, the J call TRBJ2-2; D unresolved. Germline V CDR1 and CDR2: SEHNR, FQNEAQ (reference sequence). V lost 5 bases and J lost 6, with 10 bases in between. The CDR3 runs 13 residues. The CDR3 protein is CASSPGPPGELFF. CDR3 bases: TGTGCCAGCAGCCCGGGTCCCCCCGGGGAGCTGTTTTTT.

The genes are TRBV5-1 and TRBJ2-5, with 8 bases lining up with TRBD2. Germline loops: CDR1 SGHRS, CDR2 YFSETQ. V shed 3 bases and J 4 bases; nucleotides not matched to a gene: 17. This CDR3 is 18 amino acids long. CDR3 loop: CASSSRGFSSGRGETQYF. The CDR3 DNA reads as TGCGCCAGCAGCTCGAGGGGGTTTTCCAGCGGGAGAGGAGAGACCCAGTACTTC.

This chain uses TRBV5-8 with TRBJ1-6; a weak D match, TRBD1 (6 bases). V was clipped by 5 bases and J by 7 bases, with 16 bases between them. The CDR3 runs 15 residues. Germline CDR1 SGHTS, CDR2 YDEGEE. CDR3 in amino acids: CASRGAAPENSPLHF. The CDR3 nucleotides are TGTGCCAGCAGGGGGGCTGCTCCGGAGAATTCACCCCTCCACTTT.